This T cell receptor beta chain derives from a study of blood T cell repertoires in COVID-19. Using immunoSEQ multiplex PCR, the repertoire was profiled, and TCRdb retains in-frame clones only, with some absent. Among more than 150,000 clones listed, approximately 87% were seen once. Material: peripheral blood. The sequence came from a man in his forties with active or convalescent COVID-19.

The CDR3 spells CASSPAGLAGGTDTQYF. The CDR3 DNA reads TGTGCCAGCAGCCCGGCGGGACTAGCGGGGGGCACAGATACGCAGTATTTT. This chain links TRBV9 with TRBJ2-3; the match to TRBD2 covers 14 bases. The CDR3 consists of 17 residues. Trimming cost V 4 bases and J 1 base; bases outside gene matches: 5. Germline CDR1 is SGDLS and CDR2 is YYNGEE.